The 18 T cell receptor beta chains below all came from one sample that was sequenced in a study of cytomegalovirus exposure and HLA in healthy donors (dated by TCRdb to the late 2010s). Library generation was performed with the immunoSEQ multiplex PCR assay. TCRdb holds this immuneACCESS table with in-frame rearrangements only. Some clones are missing; in checked studies, unresolved V genes explain under half, and the rest has no known cause. The sample table contains fewer than 60,000 clones; only one count was recorded for 93% of them. The ten largest clones take up over 1.5% of the sample. The sequencing input was PBMCs. The receptors here all came from a woman in her late teens or twenties in good health and CMV-seropositive.

This clone occurred a few times. This chain links TRBV28 with TRBJ2-7, with D unresolved. The V end was cut by 3 bases, the J end by 2 bases, with 8 bases between. Germline V lookup: CDR1 MDHEN, CDR2 SYDVKM. The CDR3 contains 13 residues. CDR3 region: CASSLATAYEQYF. The CDR3 DNA reads as TGTGCCAGCAGTTTGGCGACTGCCTACGAGCAGTACTTC.

The gene calls are TRBV7-2 and TRBJ2-5; tentatively, D is TRBD2 (5 bases). Deletions cut 1 base from V and 7 bases from J, with 16 bases between. CDR3 length: 15 residues. The germline CDR1 and CDR2 sequences are SGHTA and FQGNSA. CDR3: CASSLEWTGPGTQYF. The CDR3 DNA sequence: TGTGCCAGCAGCTTAGAGTGGACTGGCCCGGGGACCCAGTACTTC.

The chain links TRBV4-3 to TRBJ1-1; D gene uncertain. The CDR3 runs to 14 residues. V was trimmed by 2 bases and J by 1 base, leaving 8 bases between them. Germline V gives CDR1 LGHNA, CDR2 YSLEER. The CDR3 is CASSQLTGNTEAFF. CDR3 coding DNA: TGCGCCAGCAGCCAATTGACGGGGAACACTGAAGCTTTCTTT.

The CDR3 protein is CASRWDTSSNYGYTF. The CDR3 coding sequence is TGTGCCAGCAGGTGGGACACCAGTTCTAACTATGGCTACACCTTC. The V gene is TRBV6-6, the J gene TRBJ1-2; D is perhaps TRBD1 (6 bases). The CDR3 extends over 15 amino acids. Germline CDR1 is MNHNY and CDR2 is SVGAGI (reference sequence). V lost 6 bases and J 0 bases, leaving 14 bases between the germline ends.

The rearrangement joins TRBV2 to TRBJ1-5; weak D call: TRBD1 (5 bases). The CDR3 spans 15 residues. Trimming took off 5 bases at V and 6 bases at J, with 17 bases between the two ends. Germline CDR1 is SNHLY and CDR2 is FYNNEI. The CDR3 bases are TGTGCCAGCAGTCCTCAAGGCGGGGCGAGTCAGCCCCAGCATTTT. This codes for CASSPQGGASQPQHF.

The rearrangement joins TRBV9 to TRBJ2-3, with 7 bases that match TRBD1. Germline values: CDR1 SGDLS, CDR2 YYNGEE. J gave up 3 bases and V 0 bases, and 7 bases lay outside the gene matches. This CDR3 has 16 residues. This CDR3 reads CASSVEGQVTTDTQYF. The CDR3 DNA reads as TGTGCCAGCAGCGTAGAAGGACAGGTAACAACAGATACGCAGTATTTT.

J is TRBJ2-1 and V is TRBV6-6; D possibly corresponds to TRBD1 (6 bases). The germline gives CDR1 MNHNY, CDR2 SVGAGI (reference sequence). This CDR3 has 13 residues. V was cut by 6 bases and J by 9 bases, with 15 bases left in between. DNA for the CDR3: TGTGCCAGCAGGTCTCAGGGGTGGGGTGAGCAGTTCTTC. Protein: CASRSQGWGEQFF.

This chain uses TRBV5-5 with TRBJ2-6; 7 bases fit TRBD1. Germline CDR1 SGHKS, CDR2 YYEKEE (reference sequence). The CDR3 runs 18 residues. With V trimmed by 2 bases and J by 1 base, 9 bases remained unmatched. This chain's CDR3 is CASSFEGWGQSGANVLTF. In DNA, the CDR3 is TGTGCCAGCAGCTTTGAAGGGTGGGGACAGTCTGGGGCCAACGTCCTGACTTTC.

The CDR3: CASTKAGDYGYTF. DNA for the CDR3: TGTGCCAGCACCAAGGCGGGAGACTATGGCTACACCTTC. This chain connects TRBV9 to TRBJ1-2; D remains unclear. The CDR3 consists of 13 residues. CDR1 and CDR2 (germline): SGDLS, YYNGEE. V was pared by 6 bases and J by 3 bases, with 12 bases between.

V usage is TRBV11-2 and J usage is TRBJ2-3; D remains ambiguous. Looked up from germline, CDR1 is SGHAT and CDR2 is FQNNGV. V dropped 3 bases and J dropped 11 bases, with 18 bases sitting between them. The CDR3 spans 14 residues. CDR3 loop: CASSLRLDLSGQYF. The CDR3 DNA sequence: TGTGCCAGCAGCTTGAGACTGGATCTAAGTGGGCAGTATTTT. Filled out from reference TRBV11-2 and TRBJ2-3, the complete variable domain reads EAGVAQSPRYKIIEKRQSVAFWCNPISGHATLYWYQQILGQGPKLLIQFQNNGVVDDSQLPKDRFSAERLKGVDSTLKIQPAKLEDSAVYLCASSLRLDLSGQYFGPGTRLTVL.

The V gene is TRBV14, the J gene TRBJ2-3; 8 bases match TRBD2. The germline V gene has CDR1 SGHDN and CDR2 FVKESK. The V segment lost 1 base and the J segment 2 bases; nucleotides outside the gene matches: 8. The CDR3 runs 17 residues. The CDR3 region has the DNA TGTGCCAGCAGCCAAGGAACTAGCGGATTTAACACAGATACGCAGTATTTT. Encoded protein: CASSQGTSGFNTDTQYF.

The CDR3 sequence is CASSPGGALGGYTF. The CDR3 DNA sequence: TGTGCCAGCAGTCCCGGGGGGGCGCTAGGCGGCTACACCTTC. V is TRBV28 and J is TRBJ1-2, with D possibly being TRBD1 (6 bases). The V end was cut by 5 bases, the J end by 8 bases, with 18 bases between. The CDR3 spans 14 residues. The germline V gene has CDR1 MDHEN and CDR2 SYDVKM.

This clone was found once. This sequence joins TRBV5-5 and TRBJ1-2; maybe TRBD1 (5 bases). V dropped 4 bases and J dropped 5 bases, with 9 bases sitting between them. Germline CDR1 SGHKS, CDR2 YYEKEE (reference sequence). The CDR3 has 12 residues. CDR3 residues: CASSQGLYGYTF. The CDR3 region has the DNA TGTGCCAGCAGCCAGGGTTTGTATGGCTACACCTTC. The whole variable domain, filled in from reference TRBV5-5 and TRBJ1-2, reads DAGVTQSPTHLIKTRGQQVTLRCSPISGHKSVSWYQQVLGQGPQFIFQYYEKEERGRGNFPDRFSARQFPNYSSELNVNALLLGDSALYLCASSQGLYGYTFGSGTRLTVV.

The chain recombines TRBV7-6 with TRBJ2-3, with 8 positions matching TRBD2. Unmatched junction bases numbered 8, after V lost 1 base and J lost 5 bases. Germline lookup yields CDR1 SGHVS and CDR2 FNYEAQ. The CDR3 contains 16 residues. CDR3 region: CASSLEAGGAGDTQYF. DNA of the CDR3: TGTGCCAGCAGCTTAGAAGCCGGGGGGGCCGGAGATACGCAGTATTTT.

The chain couples TRBV21-1 to TRBJ2-5; the D call in the table, TRBD1, was not verified against the DNA. TRBV21-1 is a known pseudogene. The CDR3 loop spans 15 amino acids. Here the CDR3 reads CASSRDRGPGETQYF. CDR3 coding DNA: TGTGCCAGCAGCAGGGACAGGGGGCCGGGAGAGACCCAGTACTTC.

This chain links TRBV7-2 with TRBJ1-1; D is unclear. Trimming stripped 8 bases from V and 4 bases from J, with 17 bases between. CDR3 length: 14 amino acids. CDR1 is SGHTA and CDR2 is FQGNSA in the germline V gene. CDR3 region: CASQLSPEGTEAFF. DNA of the CDR3: TGTGCCAGCCAACTATCTCCTGAGGGCACTGAAGCTTTCTTT.

The V and J genes are TRBV12-5 and TRBJ1-1; D ambiguous. The CDR3 extends over 12 amino acids. The ends were cut back, 6 bases at V and 4 bases at J, with 9 bases in the middle. CDR1 LGHNT and CDR2 FRNRAP come from the germline V gene. The DNA of the CDR3 is TGTGCTAGTGGGGGAGAATCCACTGAAGCTTTCTTT. Translated: CASGGESTEAFF.

The genes are TRBV7-2 and TRBJ1-3; D not resolved. Germline CDR1 is SGHTA and CDR2 is FQGNSA. The CDR3 is made up of 12 amino acids. Trimming left V 2 bases short and J 4 bases short, with 3 bases between. CDR3 protein: CASSLRGNTIYF. The CDR3 bases are TGTGCCAGCAGCTTACGGGGAAACACCATATATTTT.